This TCR beta chain is drawn from a study of blood T cell repertoires in COVID-19. The wider study: Spain, Italy and the United States supplied samples that represented acute and convalescent COVID-19. PBMCs, B-cell-depleted T cells, or T cells were the source of the cDNA or gDNA that made up the material.

In the original analysis: Amplified reference gene primers provided the basis for estimating nucleated cell counts. Libraries were prepared by immunoSEQ multiplex PCR; TCRdb keeps only in-frame clonotypes and omits some of them. That table gives V, J and clone size, and the DNA gave D and trimming. Here the sample spans 200,000 or so clones, 82% being singletons. The sequenced sample was peripheral blood. The origin of this receptor is a woman in her thirties with acute or convalescent COVID-19.

The CDR3 loop is CASSLVSGRAHNEQFF. CDR3 DNA: TGTGCCAGCAGCTTGGTTAGCGGGAGGGCCCACAATGAGCAGTTCTTC. The chain carries TRBV5-8 and TRBJ2-1; 11 bases are a match to TRBD2. V lost 0 bases, J lost 5 bases, and 4 bases stayed unmatched. The germline gives CDR1 SGHTS, CDR2 YDEGEE. The CDR3 is 16 amino acids.